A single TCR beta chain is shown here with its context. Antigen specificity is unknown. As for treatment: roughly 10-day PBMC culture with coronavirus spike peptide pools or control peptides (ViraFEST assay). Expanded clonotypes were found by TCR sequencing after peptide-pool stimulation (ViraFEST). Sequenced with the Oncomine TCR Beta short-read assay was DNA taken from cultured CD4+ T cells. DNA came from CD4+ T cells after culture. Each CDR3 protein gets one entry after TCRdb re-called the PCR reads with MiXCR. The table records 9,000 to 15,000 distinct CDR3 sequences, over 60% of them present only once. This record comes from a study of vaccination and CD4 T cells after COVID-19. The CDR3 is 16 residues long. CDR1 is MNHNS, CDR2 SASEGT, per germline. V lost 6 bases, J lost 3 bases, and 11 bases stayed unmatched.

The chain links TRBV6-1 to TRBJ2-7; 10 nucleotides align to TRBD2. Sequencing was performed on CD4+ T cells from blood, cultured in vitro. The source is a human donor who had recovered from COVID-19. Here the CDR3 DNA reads TGTGCCAGCAGCCTGCAGGGGACTAGCGCTTACTACGAGCAGTACTTC. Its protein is CASSLQGTSAYYEQYF.